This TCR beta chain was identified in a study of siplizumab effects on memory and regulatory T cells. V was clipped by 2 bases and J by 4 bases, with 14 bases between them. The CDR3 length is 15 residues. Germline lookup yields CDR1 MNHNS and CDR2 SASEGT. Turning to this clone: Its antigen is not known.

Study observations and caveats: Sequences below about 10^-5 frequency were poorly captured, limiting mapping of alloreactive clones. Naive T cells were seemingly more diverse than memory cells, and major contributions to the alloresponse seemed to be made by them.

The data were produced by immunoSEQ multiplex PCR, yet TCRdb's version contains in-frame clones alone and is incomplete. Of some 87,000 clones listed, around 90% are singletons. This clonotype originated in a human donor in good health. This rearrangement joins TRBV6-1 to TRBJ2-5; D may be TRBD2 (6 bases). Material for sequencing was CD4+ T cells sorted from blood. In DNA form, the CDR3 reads TGTGCCAGCAGTGAAATGGGGACTGCCCTAGAGACCCAGTACTTC. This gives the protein CASSEMGTALETQYF.